The clone carrying this TCR beta chain was found once. The data were obtained in a study of cytomegalovirus exposure and HLA in healthy donors. The study ran its PCR with 60 Vbeta and 13 Jbeta primers. Measured with immunoSEQ multiplex PCR; TCRdb has only the in-frame clones, and not every one. The data hold approximately 130,000 clones, with 70% to 85% observed a single time. Trimming removed 2 bases from V and 0 bases from J, with 2 bases in between. CDR3 length: 14 amino acids. The sequenced sample was PBMCs. The chain links TRBV23-1 to TRBJ2-6; D is unresolved. TRBV23-1 belongs to the ORF category, with a function that is uncertain. The sequence came from a man over 45 in good health and CMV-seronegative. CDR3 DNA sequence: TGCGCCAGCAGTCAACACTCTGGGGCCAACGTCCTGACTTTC. This gives the protein CASSQHSGANVLTF.